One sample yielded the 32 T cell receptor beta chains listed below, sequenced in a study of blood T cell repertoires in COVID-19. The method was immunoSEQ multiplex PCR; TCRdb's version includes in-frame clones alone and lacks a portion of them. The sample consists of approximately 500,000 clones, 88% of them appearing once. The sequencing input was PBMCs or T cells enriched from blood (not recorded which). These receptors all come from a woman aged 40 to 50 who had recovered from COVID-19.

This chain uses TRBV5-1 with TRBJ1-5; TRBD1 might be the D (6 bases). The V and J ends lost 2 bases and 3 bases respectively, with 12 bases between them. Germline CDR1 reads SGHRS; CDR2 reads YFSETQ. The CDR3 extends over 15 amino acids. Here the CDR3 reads CASSLDGQNNQPQHF. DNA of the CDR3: TGCGCCAGCAGCTTAGATGGACAGAACAATCAGCCCCAGCATTTT.

CDR3 loop: CASRLTSDYEQYF. DNA for the CDR3: TGCGCCAGCAGACTGACTAGCGACTACGAGCAGTACTTC. The chain couples TRBV5-1 to TRBJ2-7; 8 nucleotides match TRBD2. Per germline, CDR1 SGHRS and CDR2 YFSETQ. V was pared by 5 bases and J by 3 bases, with 4 bases of the junction left unmatched. The CDR3 totals 13 residues.

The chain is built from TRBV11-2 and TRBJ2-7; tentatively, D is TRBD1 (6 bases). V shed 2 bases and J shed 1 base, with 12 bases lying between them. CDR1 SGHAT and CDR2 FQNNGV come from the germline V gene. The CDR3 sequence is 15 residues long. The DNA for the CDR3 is TGTGCCAGCAGCTTAACGAGGACAGCTTCCTACGAGCAGTACTTC. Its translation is CASSLTRTASYEQYF.

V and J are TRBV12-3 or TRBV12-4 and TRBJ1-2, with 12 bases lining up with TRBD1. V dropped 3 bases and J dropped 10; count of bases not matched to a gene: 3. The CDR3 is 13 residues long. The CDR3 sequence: CASSLGDRGHYTF. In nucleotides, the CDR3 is TGTGCCAGCAGTTTGGGGGACAGGGGGCACTACACCTTC.

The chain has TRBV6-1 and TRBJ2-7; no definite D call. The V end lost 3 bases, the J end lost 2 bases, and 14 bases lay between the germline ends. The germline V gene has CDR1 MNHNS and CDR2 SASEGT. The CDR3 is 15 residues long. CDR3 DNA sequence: TGTGCCAGCAGTGAGGGCAGATCGGAAACCTACGAGCAGTACTTC. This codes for CASSEGRSETYEQYF.

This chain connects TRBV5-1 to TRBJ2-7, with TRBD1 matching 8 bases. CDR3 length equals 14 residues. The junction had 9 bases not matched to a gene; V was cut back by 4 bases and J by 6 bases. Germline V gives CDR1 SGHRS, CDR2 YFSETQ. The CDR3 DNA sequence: TGCGCCAGCAGCCTCCCCGGGACAGGCACCGAGCAGTACTTC. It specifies CASSLPGTGTEQYF.

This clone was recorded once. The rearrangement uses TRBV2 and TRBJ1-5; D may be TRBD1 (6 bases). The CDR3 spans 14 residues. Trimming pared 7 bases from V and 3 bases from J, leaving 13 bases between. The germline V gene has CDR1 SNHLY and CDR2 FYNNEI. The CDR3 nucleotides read TGTGCCAGCAACTCCTACAGGGACAATCAGCCCCAGCATTTT. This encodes CASNSYRDNQPQHF.

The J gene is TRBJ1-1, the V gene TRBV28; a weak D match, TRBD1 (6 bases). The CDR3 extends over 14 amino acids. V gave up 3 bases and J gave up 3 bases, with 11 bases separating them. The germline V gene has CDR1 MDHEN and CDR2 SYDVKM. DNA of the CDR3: TGTGCCAGCAGTTTCGGGGGGGCGGACACTGAAGCTTTCTTT. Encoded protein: CASSFGGADTEAFF.

The CDR3 DNA sequence: TGTGCCAGCAGCTCCACAGATACGCAGTATTTT. It translates to CASSSTDTQYF. The gene calls are TRBV12-3 or TRBV12-4 and TRBJ2-3, with D unresolved. Trimming took off 6 bases at V and 2 bases at J, with 3 bases between the two ends. The CDR3 has 11 residues.

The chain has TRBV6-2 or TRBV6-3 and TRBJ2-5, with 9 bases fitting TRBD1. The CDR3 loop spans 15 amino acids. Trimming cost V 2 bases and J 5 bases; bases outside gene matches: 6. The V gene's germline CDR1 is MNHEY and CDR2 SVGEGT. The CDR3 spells CASSYQQGARETQYF. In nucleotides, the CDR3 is TGTGCCAGCAGTTACCAACAGGGGGCACGGGAGACCCAGTACTTC.

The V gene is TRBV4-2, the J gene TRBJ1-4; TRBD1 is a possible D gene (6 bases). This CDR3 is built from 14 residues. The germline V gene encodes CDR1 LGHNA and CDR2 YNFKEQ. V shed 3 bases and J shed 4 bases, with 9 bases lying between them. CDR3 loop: CASSQSGDNEKLFF. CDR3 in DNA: TGTGCCAGCAGCCAGTCAGGGGATAATGAAAAACTGTTTTTT.

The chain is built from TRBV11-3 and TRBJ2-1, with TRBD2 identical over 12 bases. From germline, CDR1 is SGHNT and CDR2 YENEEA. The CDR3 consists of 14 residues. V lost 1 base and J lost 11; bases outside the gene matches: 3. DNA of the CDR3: TGTGCCAGCAGCTTAGGGACTAGCGGGACCCAGCAGTTCTTC. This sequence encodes CASSLGTSGTQQFF.

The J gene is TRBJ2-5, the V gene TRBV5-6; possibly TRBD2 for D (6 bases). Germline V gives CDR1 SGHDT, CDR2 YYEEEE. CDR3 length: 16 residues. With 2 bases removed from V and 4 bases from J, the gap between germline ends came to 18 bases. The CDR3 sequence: CASSFPPPAGSETQYF. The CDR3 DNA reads TGTGCCAGCAGCTTCCCGCCTCCCGCGGGATCAGAGACCCAGTACTTC.

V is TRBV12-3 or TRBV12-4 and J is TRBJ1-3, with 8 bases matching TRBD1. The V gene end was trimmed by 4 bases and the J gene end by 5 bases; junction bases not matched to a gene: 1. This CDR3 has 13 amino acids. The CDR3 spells CASSSRGRNTIYF. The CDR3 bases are TGTGCCAGCAGTTCCAGGGGGCGAAACACCATATATTTT.

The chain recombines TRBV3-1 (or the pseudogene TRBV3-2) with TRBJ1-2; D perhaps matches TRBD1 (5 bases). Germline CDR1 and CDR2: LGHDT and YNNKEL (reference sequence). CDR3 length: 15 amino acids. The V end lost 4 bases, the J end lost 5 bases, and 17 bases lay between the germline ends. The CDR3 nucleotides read TGTGCCAGCAGCCCAGTAGGGGCGCGAGGATATGGCTACACCTTC. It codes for CASSPVGARGYGYTF.

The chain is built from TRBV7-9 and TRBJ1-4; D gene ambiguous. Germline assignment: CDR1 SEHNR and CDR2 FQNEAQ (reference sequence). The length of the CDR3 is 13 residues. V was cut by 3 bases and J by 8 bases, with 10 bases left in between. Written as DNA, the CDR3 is TGTGCCAGCAGCTTTACAGAGACGGAAAAACTGTTTTTT. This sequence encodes CASSFTETEKLFF.

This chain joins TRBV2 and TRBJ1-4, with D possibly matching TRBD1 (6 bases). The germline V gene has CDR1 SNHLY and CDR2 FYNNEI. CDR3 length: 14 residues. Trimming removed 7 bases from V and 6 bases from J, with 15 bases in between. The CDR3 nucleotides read TGTGCCAGCAATTTCCAGGGGAACGATGAAAAACTGTTTTTT. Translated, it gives CASNFQGNDEKLFF.

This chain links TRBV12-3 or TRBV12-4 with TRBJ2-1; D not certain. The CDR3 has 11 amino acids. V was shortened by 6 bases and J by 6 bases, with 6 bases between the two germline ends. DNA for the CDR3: TGTGCCAGCAGCCCTCTCAATGAGCAGTTCTTC. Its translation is CASSPLNEQFF.

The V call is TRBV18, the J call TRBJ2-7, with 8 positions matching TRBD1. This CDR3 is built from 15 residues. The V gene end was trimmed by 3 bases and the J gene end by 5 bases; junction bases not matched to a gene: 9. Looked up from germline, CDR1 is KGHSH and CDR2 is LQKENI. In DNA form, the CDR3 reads TGTGCCAGCTCACCGAATCCGGACAGGGTCCACGAGCAGTACTTC. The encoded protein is CASSPNPDRVHEQYF.

The CDR3 bases are TGTGCCAGCAGTAGCCGGGTCAGGGGGACCCAGTACTTC. Protein sequence: CASSSRVRGTQYF. The chain combines TRBV27 with TRBJ2-5; weak D call: TRBD1 (6 bases). Germline V CDR1 and CDR2: MNHEY, SMNVEV (reference sequence). This CDR3 spans 13 amino acids. The V end lost 5 bases, the J end lost 7 bases, and 14 bases lay between the germline ends.

This CDR3 is CASSESGINQPQHF. Written as DNA, the CDR3 is TGCGCCAGCAGTGAGAGCGGTATCAATCAGCCCCAGCATTTT. This chain joins TRBV10-2 and TRBJ1-5; D is unresolved. V lost 2 bases and J lost 3, with 8 bases in between. The germline V gene has CDR1 WSHSY and CDR2 SAAADI. This CDR3 contains 14 residues.

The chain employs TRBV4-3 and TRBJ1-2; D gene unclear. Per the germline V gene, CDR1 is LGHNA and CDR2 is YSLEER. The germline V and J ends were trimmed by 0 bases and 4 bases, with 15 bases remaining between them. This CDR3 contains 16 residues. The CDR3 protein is CASSQDWQRATYGYTF. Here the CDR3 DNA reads TGCGCCAGCAGCCAAGATTGGCAGAGAGCGACCTATGGCTACACCTTC.

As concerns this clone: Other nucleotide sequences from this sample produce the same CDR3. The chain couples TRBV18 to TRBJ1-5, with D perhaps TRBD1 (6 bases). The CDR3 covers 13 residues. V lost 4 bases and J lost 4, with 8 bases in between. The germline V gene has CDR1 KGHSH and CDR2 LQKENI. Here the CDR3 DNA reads TGTGCCAGCTCACGAGACAGGAATCAGCCCCAGCATTTT. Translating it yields CASSRDRNQPQHF. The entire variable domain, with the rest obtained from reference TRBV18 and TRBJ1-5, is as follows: NAGVMQNPRHLVRRRGQEARLRCSPMKGHSHVYWYRQLPEEGLKFMVYLQKENIIDESGMPKERFSAEFPKEGPSILRIQQVVRGDSAAYFCASSRDRNQPQHFGDGTRLSIL.

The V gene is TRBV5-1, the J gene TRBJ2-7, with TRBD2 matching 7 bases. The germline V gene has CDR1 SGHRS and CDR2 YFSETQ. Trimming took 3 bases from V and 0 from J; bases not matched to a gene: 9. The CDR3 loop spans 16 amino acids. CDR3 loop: CASSYKTSGNSYEQYF. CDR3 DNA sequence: TGCGCCAGCAGCTATAAAACGAGCGGGAACTCCTACGAGCAGTACTTC.

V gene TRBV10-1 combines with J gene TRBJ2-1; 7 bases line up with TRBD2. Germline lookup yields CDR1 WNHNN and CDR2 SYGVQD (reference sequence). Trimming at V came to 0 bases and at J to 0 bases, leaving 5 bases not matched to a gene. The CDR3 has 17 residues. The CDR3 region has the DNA TGCGCCAGCAGTGAGTCTTACGGGAGGAGCTCCTACAATGAGCAGTTCTTC. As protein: CASSESYGRSSYNEQFF.

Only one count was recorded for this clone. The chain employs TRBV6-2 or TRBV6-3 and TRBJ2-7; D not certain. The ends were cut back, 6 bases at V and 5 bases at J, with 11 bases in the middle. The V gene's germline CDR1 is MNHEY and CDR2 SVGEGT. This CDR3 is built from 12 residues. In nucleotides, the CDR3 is TGTGCCAGCAGCCTCTTTCGCGACGAGCAGTACTTC. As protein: CASSLFRDEQYF.

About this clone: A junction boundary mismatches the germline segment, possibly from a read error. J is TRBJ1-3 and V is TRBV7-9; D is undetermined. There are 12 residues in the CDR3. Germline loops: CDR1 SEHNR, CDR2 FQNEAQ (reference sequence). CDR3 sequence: CGRESSGNTIYF. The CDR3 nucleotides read TGCGGCCGGGAGAGCTCTGGAAACACCATATATTTT.

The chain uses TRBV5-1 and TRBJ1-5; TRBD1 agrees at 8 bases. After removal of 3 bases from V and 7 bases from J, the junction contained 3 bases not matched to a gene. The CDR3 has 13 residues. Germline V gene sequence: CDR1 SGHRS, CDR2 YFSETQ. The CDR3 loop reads CASSYRGEQPQHF. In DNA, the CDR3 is TGCGCCAGCAGCTACAGGGGGGAGCAGCCCCAGCATTTT.

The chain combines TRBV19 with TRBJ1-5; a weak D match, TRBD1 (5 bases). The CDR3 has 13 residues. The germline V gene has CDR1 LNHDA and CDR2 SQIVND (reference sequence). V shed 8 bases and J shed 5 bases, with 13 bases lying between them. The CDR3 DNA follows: TGTGCCAGTGGCTTCGGGGACTATCAGCCCCAGCATTTT. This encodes CASGFGDYQPQHF.

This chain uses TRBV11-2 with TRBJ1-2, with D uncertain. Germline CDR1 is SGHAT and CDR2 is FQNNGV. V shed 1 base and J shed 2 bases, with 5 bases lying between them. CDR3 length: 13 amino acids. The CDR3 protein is CASSLGRNYGYTF. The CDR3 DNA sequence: TGTGCCAGCAGCTTAGGTCGGAACTATGGCTACACCTTC.

The CDR3 here is CASSYKHAYEQYF. The CDR3 coding sequence is TGTGCCAGCAGTTACAAGCACGCCTACGAGCAGTACTTC. V usage is TRBV6-2 or TRBV6-3 and J usage is TRBJ2-7; no firm D call. CDR1 and CDR2 from the germline V gene are MNHEY and SVGEGT. V lost 2 bases to trimming and J lost 2 bases, with 7 bases between them. The CDR3 contains 13 residues.

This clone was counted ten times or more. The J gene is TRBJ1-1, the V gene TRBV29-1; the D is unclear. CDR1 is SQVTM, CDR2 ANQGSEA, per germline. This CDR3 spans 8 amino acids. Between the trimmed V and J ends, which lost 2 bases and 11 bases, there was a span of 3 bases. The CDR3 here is CSVERAFF. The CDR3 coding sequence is TGCAGCGTTGAACGGGCTTTCTTT.